This is a list of T cell receptor beta chains from one sample in a study of human T cells and chemical hapten exposure. TCRdb processed the RACE reads anew with MiXCR; each CDR3 protein has one entry. The sample holds 71,000 or so distinct CDR3 sequences, approximately 9.8% seen once. The starting material was whole blood, obtained in connection with sensitization to the hapten diphenylcyclopropenone (DPC). All receptors come from a woman aged 40 to 50 with alopecia areata. Some clones in this sample may be carry-over from other donors' samples. Both conserved end residues are part of each CDR3. Each record gives: CDR3 protein, V gene, J gene, CDR3 length.

CASSTAGTGTDTQYF	TRBV5-4	TRBJ2-3	15
CASSPNAIYTQYF	TRBV21-1	TRBJ2-3	13
CASSLKGRSNQPQHF	TRBV12-3/TRBV12-4	TRBJ1-5	15
CASSPRGGGAGEQFF	TRBV11-3	TRBJ2-1	15
CSARDRGNTIYF	TRBV20-1	TRBJ1-3	12
CASSDRGNTGELFF	TRBV9	TRBJ2-2	14
CASTMDRLSNQPQHF	TRBV19	TRBJ1-5	15
CAIGGYGQPQHF	TRBV6-2/TRBV6-3	TRBJ1-5	12
CASSSEARGTDTQYF	TRBV7-6	TRBJ2-3	15
CASSSMRTIDVSNEQYF	TRBV27	TRBJ2-7	17
CASSTPGQGAYEQYF	TRBV6-6	TRBJ2-7	15
CASSQADRGWEQYF	TRBV14	TRBJ2-7	14
CASSLNREETQYF	TRBV7-3	TRBJ2-5	13
CASIAARTDTQYF	TRBV7-8	TRBJ2-3	13
CASSTHGGGEKDLEAFF	TRBV7-6	TRBJ1-1	17
CASSQGLQMSQPQHF	TRBV3-1	TRBJ1-5	15
CASSYVGGEDTQYF	TRBV6-6	TRBJ2-3	14
CASSGRGGLAEAFF	TRBV6-1	TRBJ1-1	14
CASSLGTGISSPLHF	TRBV18	TRBJ1-6	15
CASSKASPGQGISSAKNIQYF	TRBV21-1	TRBJ2-4	21
CASSFGFYEQYF	TRBV6-2/TRBV6-3	TRBJ2-7	12
CASSPAGTGGREQFF	TRBV4-3	TRBJ2-1	15
CSARDPGGREQYF	TRBV20-1	TRBJ2-7	13
CASSLQGAGGPQETQYF	TRBV6-2/TRBV6-3	TRBJ2-5	17
CATSGTGSDTQYF	TRBV24-1	TRBJ2-3	13
CASSFALLAETQYF	TRBV5-1	TRBJ2-5	14
CASSQALINEQFF	TRBV3-1	TRBJ2-1	13
CASRLGTDSEQYF	TRBV4-3	TRBJ2-7	13
CASSLEAAGANVLTF	TRBV5-1	TRBJ2-6	15
CASSYLGLEGDEQYF	TRBV6-2/TRBV6-3	TRBJ2-7	15
CASRWSKIHF	TRBV2	TRBJ2-5	10
CASSQELLAGDPSSYEQYF	TRBV4-1	TRBJ2-7	19
CASGLDNYPSGELFF	TRBV12-5	TRBJ2-2	15
CASSYRGGLSNGYTF	TRBV12-3/TRBV12-4	TRBJ1-2	15
CASSQSGRNTGELFF	TRBV14	TRBJ2-2	15
CASSTWGWTSYNSPLHF	TRBV4-2	TRBJ1-6	17
CASSQPASTPAGAYYNEQFF	TRBV16	TRBJ2-1	20